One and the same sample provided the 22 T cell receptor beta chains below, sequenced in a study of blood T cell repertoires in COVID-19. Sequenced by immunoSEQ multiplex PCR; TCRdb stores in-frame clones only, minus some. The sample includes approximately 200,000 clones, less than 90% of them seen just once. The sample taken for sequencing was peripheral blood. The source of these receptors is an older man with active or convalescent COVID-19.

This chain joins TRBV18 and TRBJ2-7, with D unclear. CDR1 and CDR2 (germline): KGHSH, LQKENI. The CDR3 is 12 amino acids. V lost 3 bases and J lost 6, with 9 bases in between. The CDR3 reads CASSPRRGEQYF. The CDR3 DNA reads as TGTGCCAGCTCACCCCGTCGAGGCGAGCAGTACTTC.

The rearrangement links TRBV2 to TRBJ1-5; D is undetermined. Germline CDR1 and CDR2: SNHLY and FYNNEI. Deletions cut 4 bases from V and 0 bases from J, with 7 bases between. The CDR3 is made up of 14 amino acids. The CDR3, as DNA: TGTGCCAGCAGTGGGCTAGATAGCAATCAGCCCCAGCATTTT. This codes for CASSGLDSNQPQHF.

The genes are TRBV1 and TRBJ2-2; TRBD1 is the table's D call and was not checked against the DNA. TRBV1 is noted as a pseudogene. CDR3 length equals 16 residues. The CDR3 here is CTSSPPMAGVTGELFF. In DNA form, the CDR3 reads TGCACCAGCAGTCCCCCTATGGCAGGGGTCACCGGGGAGCTGTTTTTT.

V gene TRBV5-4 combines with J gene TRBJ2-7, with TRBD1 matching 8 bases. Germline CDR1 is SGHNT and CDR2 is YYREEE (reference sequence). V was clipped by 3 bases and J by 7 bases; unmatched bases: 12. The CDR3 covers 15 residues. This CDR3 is CASSSTGQGNLEQYF. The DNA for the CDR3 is TGTGCCAGCAGCTCAACAGGACAGGGAAATTTGGAGCAGTACTTC.

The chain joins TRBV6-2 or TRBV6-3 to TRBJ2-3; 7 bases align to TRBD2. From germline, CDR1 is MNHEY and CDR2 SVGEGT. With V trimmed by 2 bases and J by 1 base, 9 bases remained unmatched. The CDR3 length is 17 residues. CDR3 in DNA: TGTGCCAGCAGTTACGCTAGCGGCACCTTCGGCACAGATACGCAGTATTTT. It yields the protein CASSYASGTFGTDTQYF.

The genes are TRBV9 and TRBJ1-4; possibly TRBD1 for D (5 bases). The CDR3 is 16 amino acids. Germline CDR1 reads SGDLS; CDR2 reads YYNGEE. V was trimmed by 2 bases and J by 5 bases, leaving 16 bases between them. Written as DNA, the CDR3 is TGTGCCAGCAGCGTGGGAGGTCGGGACCGAAATGAAAAACTGTTTTTT. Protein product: CASSVGGRDRNEKLFF.

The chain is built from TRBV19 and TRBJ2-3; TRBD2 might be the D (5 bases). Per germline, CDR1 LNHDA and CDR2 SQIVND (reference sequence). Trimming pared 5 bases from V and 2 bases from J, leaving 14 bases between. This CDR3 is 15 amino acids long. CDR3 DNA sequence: TGTGCCAGTAGTTTCAGAGGGTCCCTCACAGATACGCAGTATTTT. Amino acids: CASSFRGSLTDTQYF.

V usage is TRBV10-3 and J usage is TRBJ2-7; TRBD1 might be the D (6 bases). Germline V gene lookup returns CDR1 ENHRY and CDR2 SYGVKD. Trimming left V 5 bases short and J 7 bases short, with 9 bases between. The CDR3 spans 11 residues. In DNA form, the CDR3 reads TGTGCCATCAGTTTAACAGGGGAGCAGTACTTC. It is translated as CAISLTGEQYF.

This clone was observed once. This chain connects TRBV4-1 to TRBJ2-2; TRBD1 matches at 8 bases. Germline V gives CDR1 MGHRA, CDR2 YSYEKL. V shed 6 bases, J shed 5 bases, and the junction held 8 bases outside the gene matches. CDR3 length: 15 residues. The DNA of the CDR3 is TGCGCCAGCAGAGAACAGGGGGAACCGACCGGGGAGCTGTTTTTT. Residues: CASREQGEPTGELFF.

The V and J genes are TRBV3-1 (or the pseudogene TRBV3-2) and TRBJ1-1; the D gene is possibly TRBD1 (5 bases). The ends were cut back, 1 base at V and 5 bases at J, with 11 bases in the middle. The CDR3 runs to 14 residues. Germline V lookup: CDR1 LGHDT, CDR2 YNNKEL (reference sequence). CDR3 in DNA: TGTGCCAGCAGCCAAGGGCAGGGTTTGACTGAAGCTTTCTTT. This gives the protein CASSQGQGLTEAFF.

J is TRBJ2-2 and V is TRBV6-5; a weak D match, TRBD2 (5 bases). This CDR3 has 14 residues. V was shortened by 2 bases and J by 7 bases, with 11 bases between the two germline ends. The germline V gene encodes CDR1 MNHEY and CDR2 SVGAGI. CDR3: CASSYRRGYGELFF. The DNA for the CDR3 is TGTGCCAGCAGTTACCGCCGGGGTTACGGGGAGCTGTTTTTT.

CDR3 residues: CASSFFPWLAGEPNSYEQYF. CDR3 in DNA: TGTGCCAGCAGCTTTTTCCCGTGGCTAGCGGGAGAGCCCAACTCCTACGAGCAGTACTTC. This chain links TRBV12-1 with TRBJ2-7; TRBD2, the D gene given by the table, was not confirmed from the DNA. TRBV12-1 is a pseudogene segment. The CDR3 is 20 amino acids.

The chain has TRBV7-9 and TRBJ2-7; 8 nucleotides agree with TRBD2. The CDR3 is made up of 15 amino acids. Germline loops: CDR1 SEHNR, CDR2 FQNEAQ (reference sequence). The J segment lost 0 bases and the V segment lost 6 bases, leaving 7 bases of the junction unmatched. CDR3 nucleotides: TGTGCCAGCAGGCGGGAGGCGTTGGGCTCCTACGAGCAGTACTTC. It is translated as CASRREALGSYEQYF.

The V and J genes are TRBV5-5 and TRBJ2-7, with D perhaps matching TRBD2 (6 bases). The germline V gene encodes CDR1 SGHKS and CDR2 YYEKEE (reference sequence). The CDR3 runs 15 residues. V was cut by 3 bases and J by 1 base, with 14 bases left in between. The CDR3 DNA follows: TGTGCCAGCAGCTCTTTCGCGGGGCTATCCTACGAGCAGTACTTC. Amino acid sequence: CASSSFAGLSYEQYF. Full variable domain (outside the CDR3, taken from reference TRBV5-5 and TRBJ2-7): DAGVTQSPTHLIKTRGQQVTLRCSPISGHKSVSWYQQVLGQGPQFIFQYYEKEERGRGNFPDRFSARQFPNYSSELNVNALLLGDSALYLCASSSFAGLSYEQYFGPGTRLTVT.

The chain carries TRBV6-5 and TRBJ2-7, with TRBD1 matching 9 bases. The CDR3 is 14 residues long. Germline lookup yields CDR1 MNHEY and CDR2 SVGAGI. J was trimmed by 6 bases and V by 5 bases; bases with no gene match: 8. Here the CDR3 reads CASSPPGTGTEQYF. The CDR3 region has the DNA TGTGCCAGCAGTCCACCAGGGACAGGGACCGAGCAGTACTTC.

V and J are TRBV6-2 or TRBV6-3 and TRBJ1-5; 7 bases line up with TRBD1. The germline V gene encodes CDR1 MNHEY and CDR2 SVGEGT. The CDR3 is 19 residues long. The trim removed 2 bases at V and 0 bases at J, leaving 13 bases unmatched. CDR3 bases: TGTGCCAGCAGTTACCCCAACCCTGGACAGGAGTATAGCAATCAGCCCCAGCATTTT. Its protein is CASSYPNPGQEYSNQPQHF.

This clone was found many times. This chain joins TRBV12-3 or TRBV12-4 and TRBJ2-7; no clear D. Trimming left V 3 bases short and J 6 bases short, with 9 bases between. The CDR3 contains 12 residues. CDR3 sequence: CASSFYPGEQYF. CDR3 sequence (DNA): TGTGCCAGCAGTTTCTACCCAGGCGAGCAGTACTTC.

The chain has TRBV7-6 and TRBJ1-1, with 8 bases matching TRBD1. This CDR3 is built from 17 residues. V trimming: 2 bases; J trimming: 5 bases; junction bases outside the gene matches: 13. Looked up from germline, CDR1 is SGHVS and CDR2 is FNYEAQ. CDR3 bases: TGTGCCAGCAGCTTAACGACAGGGGTACGGGGCTCGACTGAAGCTTTCTTT. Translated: CASSLTTGVRGSTEAFF.

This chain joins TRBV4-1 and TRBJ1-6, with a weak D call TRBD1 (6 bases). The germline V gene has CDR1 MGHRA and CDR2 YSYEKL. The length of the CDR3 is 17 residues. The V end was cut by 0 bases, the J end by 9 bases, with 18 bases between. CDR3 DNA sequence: TGCGCCAGCAGCCAAGATCCAGCAGGGGTGATTGGTTCACCCCTCCACTTT. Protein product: CASSQDPAGVIGSPLHF.

The CDR3 reads CASRAIYNEQFF. The CDR3 DNA sequence: TGTGCCAGCAGGGCCATATACAATGAGCAGTTCTTC. V and J are TRBV6-5 and TRBJ2-1; D is unclear. The germline CDR1 and CDR2 sequences are MNHEY and SVGAGI. V lost 6 bases to trimming and J lost 4 bases, with 7 bases between them. This CDR3 has 12 residues.

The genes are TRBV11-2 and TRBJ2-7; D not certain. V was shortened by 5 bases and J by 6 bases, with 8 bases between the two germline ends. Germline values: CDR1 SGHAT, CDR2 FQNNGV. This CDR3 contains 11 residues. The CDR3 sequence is CASSSSVEQYF. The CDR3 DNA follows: TGTGCCAGCAGCAGTTCGGTCGAGCAGTACTTC. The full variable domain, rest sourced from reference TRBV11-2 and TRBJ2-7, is EAGVAQSPRYKIIEKRQSVAFWCNPISGHATLYWYQQILGQGPKLLIQFQNNGVVDDSQLPKDRFSAERLKGVDSTLKIQPAKLEDSAVYLCASSSSVEQYFGPGTRLTVT.

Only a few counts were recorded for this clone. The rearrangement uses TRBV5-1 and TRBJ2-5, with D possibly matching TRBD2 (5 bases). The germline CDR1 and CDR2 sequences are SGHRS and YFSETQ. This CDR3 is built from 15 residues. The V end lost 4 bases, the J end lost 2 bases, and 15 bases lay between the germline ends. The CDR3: CASSPGSWEQETQYF. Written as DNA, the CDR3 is TGCGCCAGCAGCCCCGGGTCGTGGGAGCAAGAGACCCAGTACTTC.